This entry concerns a single TCR beta chain. Antigen unknown. Stem cell-like memory, regulatory, central memory and naive CD4+ cells were sorted via CD45RO/CCR7/CD25/CD127/CD95/CD27. The source of the sample is a study of beta chain features in type 1 diabetes. Notes on the study in general: Shorter templates might be favored by PCR, equally in patients and controls.

This CDR3 contains 14 residues. Germline trimming cut 2 bases from V and 5 bases from J; bases unmatched to any gene: 5. Germline V gene sequence: CDR1 SNHLY, CDR2 FYNNEI. Every bit of the isolated RNA underwent reverse transcription, so sequencing read expressed TCRB transcripts. The table came from immunoSEQ multiplex PCR; TCRdb's copy has only in-frame clones and leaves some out. The repertoire holds around 170,000 clones, with approximately 9% as singletons. Sequencing used central memory CD4+ T cells from blood. This sequence was found in a woman younger than 35 in good health. The gene calls are TRBV2 and TRBJ2-5, with 7 bases fitting TRBD2. The CDR3 DNA reads TGTGCCAGCAGTGAATCCAGCGGGGCGGAGACCCAGTACTTC. It specifies CASSESSGAETQYF.